The source of this T cell receptor beta chain is a study of shared clonotypes between healthy human individuals. Study-level results: The authors sampled blood alone, and tissue repertoires likely differ.

TCRdb's copy holds only in-frame clones and misses some; the assay was immunoSEQ multiplex PCR. The table records around 1.6 million clones, approximately 98% of them present only once. The CDR3 length is 12 residues. V was clipped by 6 bases and J by 4 bases, with 9 bases between them. CDR1 is WSHSY and CDR2 is SAAADI in the germline V gene. This clone came up once. No antigen is known for it. Nashville, Tennessee was home to all donors, each a Caucasian adult. The V call is TRBV10-2, the J call TRBJ1-2; the D gene is possibly TRBD1 (6 bases). This TCR came from a young man in good health. The sample consisted of naive CD4+ T cells sorted from blood. Sample subset: CD45RA+ positively selected. CDR3 protein: CASRDRSYGYTF. The CDR3 DNA sequence: TGCGCCAGCAGAGACAGGAGCTATGGCTACACCTTC.